This T cell receptor (beta chain) was captured by sequencing in a study of blood T cells in healthy people across ages. Trimming cost V 3 bases and J 7 bases, with 12 bases left between them. The CDR3 consists of 14 residues. Germline V gene lookup returns CDR1 SEHNR and CDR2 FQNEAQ (reference sequence). It was with a sample-barcoded 5' primer and a J-beta primer mix that a second PCR of about 6 to 12 cycles was run. Each CDR3 protein gets one entry after TCRdb re-called the 5' RACE reads with MiXCR. Seen here are about 1 million distinct CDR3 sequences, 20% to 25% observed once, and the top ten hold about 0.8%. In addition, the sample was reused for a study of T cells of mothers and their children.

The sample taken for sequencing was blood. This TCR derives from a girl aged 2-15 years in good health. The V call is TRBV7-9, the J call TRBJ1-4; D gene ambiguous. In DNA, the CDR3 is TGTGCCAGCAGCTTCGTAGGTCAGGTTGAAAAACTGTTTTTT. Translating it yields CASSFVGQVEKLFF.